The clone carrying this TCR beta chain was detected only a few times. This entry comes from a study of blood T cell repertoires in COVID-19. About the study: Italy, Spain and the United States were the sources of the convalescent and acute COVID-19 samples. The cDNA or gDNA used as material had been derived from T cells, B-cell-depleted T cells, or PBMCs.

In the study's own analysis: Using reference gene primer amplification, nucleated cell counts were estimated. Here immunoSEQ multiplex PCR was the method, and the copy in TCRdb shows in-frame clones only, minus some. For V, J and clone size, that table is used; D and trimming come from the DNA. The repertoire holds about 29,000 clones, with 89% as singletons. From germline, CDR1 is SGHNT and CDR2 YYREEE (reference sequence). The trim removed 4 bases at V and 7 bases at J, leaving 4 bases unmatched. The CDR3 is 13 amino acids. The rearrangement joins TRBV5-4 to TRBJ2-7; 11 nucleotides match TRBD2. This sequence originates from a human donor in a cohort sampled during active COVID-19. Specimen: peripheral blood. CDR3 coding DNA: TGTGCCAGCAGCCTAGCGGGGGGAACGGAGCAGTACTTC. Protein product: CASSLAGGTEQYF.